This TCR beta chain came from a study of CXCR3-negative and CXCR3-positive naive CD8 T cells. The CDR3 contains 13 residues. Germline V lookup: CDR1 PRHDT, CDR2 FYEKMQ (reference sequence). Points from the study as a whole: Relative to CXCR3-negative naive cells, CXCR3-positive naive cells had more hydrophobic TRB CDR3s.

cDNA libraries for TRB were generated by 5' RACE incorporating UMI labels. Reprocessing the 5' RACE reads, TCRdb reports a single entry for every CDR3 protein and omits DNA. The table lists 6,600 or so distinct CDR3 sequences. Points on this clonotype: No antigen is known for it.

Subsets of CD8+ T cells were each sorted in triplicate at 300,000 cells apiece. Material: naive CXCR3+ CD8+ T cells from blood. Subset specified: CD45RO-CCR7+CD27+CD95- naive CD8+ T cells expressing CXCR3 (TNR3+). V and J are TRBV13 and TRBJ1-1; the D call from TCRdb, TRBD1, cannot be confirmed without DNA. This receptor was obtained from a human donor in good health. Some clones in this sample may be carry-over from other donors' samples. The CDR3 sequence: CASSPQGDTEAFF.